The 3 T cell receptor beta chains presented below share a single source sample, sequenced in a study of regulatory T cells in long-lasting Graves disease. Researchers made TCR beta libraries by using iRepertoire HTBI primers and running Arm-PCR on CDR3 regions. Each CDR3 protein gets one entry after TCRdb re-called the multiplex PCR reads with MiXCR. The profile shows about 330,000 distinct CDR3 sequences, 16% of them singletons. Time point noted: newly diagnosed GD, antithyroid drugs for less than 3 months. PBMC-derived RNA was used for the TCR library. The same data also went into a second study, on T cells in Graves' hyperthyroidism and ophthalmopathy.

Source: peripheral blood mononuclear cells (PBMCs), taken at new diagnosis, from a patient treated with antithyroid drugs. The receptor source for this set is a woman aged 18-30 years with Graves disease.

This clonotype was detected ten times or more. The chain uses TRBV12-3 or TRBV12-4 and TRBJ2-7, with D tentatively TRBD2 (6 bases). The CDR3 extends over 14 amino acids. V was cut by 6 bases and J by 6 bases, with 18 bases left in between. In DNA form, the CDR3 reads TGTGCCAGCAGGAAAGCCGGGACTGTTGGCGAGCAGTACTTC. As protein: CASRKAGTVGEQYF.

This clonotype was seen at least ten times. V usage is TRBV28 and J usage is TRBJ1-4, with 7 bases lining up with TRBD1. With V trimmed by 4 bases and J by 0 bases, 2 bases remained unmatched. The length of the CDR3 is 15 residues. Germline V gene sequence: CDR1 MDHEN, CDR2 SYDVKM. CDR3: CASSWGQPTNEKLFF. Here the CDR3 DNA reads TGTGCCAGCAGTTGGGGACAGCCAACTAATGAAAAACTGTTTTTT.

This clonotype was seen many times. CDR3 region: CSASVPGIEKLFF. DNA of the CDR3: TGCAGTGCTAGTGTACCGGGGATTGAAAAACTGTTTTTT. The chain uses TRBV20-1 and TRBJ1-4; D remains unclear. V was clipped by 3 bases and J by 7 bases, with 12 bases between them. The CDR3 sequence is 13 residues long. CDR1 and CDR2 from the germline V gene are DFQATT and SNEGSKA (reference sequence).